This T cell receptor beta chain is from a study of PD-1 blockade in classical Hodgkin lymphoma. TCRdb keeps only in-frame clones here, not all; method: immunoSEQ multiplex PCR. The sample lists 50,000 or so clones; around 91% were seen once. Trimming took 7 bases from V and 10 from J, leaving 17 bases between them. This CDR3 spans 13 amino acids. CDR1 is WSHSY, CDR2 SAAADI, per germline. Documented time point: cycle 4 day 1 (C4D1), after more than five weeks of nivolumab. Autologous stem cell transplantation was followed by relapse in every patient, and brentuximab vedotin exposure varied. The V call is TRBV10-2, the J call TRBJ2-1, with D possibly being TRBD1 or TRBD2 (7 bases each). The source is a human donor with classical Hodgkin lymphoma. The sample in question was peripheral blood mononuclear cells (PBMCs), obtained before the fourth cycle of nivolumab. The CDR3: CASKEGGGGEQFF. Here the CDR3 DNA reads TGCGCCAGCAAGGAGGGAGGGGGCGGCGAGCAGTTCTTC.